This T cell receptor beta chain originates from a study of shared clonotypes between healthy human individuals. Study-level points and caveats: Larger estimated richness was generally seen in naive subsets than in memory subsets. Around 5% was the fraction of naive CD4 clonotypes found shared across several donors. Some clonotypes were shared by all four sorted-subset donors, while others were not shared. The non-shared ones had lower generation probabilities than the shared ones.

CDR1 LGHNA and CDR2 YNFKEQ come from the germline V gene. V shed 3 bases and J 8 bases; nucleotides not matched to a gene: 9. The CDR3 is 15 amino acids. Selected positively for CCR7 and CD45RO-negative, naive CD8 cells excluded terminally differentiated effector memory CD45RA+ cells. Genomic DNA of each subset was evenly split across several immunoSEQ plates. The assay was immunoSEQ multiplex PCR, and TCRdb's table has in-frame clones only and misses some. The table has approximately 740,000 clones, 85% to 95% seen once. Note on this clone: Its antigen is not identified.

The chain links TRBV4-2 to TRBJ2-1; the match to TRBD2 covers 8 bases. This TCR came from a man between 25 and 39 years old in good health. Material: naive CD8+ T cells sorted from blood. This CDR3 reads CASSHYFSGSDEQFF. CDR3 sequence (DNA): TGTGCCAGCAGCCATTACTTCAGCGGGAGTGATGAGCAGTTCTTC.